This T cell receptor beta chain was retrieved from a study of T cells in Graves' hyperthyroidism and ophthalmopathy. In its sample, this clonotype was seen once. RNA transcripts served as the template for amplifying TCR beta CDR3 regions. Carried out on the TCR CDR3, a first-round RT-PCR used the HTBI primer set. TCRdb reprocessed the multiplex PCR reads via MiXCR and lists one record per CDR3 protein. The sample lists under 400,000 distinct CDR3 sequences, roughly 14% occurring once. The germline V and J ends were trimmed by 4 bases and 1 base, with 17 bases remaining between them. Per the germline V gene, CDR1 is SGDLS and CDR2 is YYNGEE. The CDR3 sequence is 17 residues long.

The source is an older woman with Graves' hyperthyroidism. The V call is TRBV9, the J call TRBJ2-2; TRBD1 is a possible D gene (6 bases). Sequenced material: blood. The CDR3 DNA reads TGTGCCAGCAGCCCCCTGGGGGCGGGCCTGAACACCGGGGAGCTGTTTTTT. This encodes CASSPLGAGLNTGELFF.